Below are 22 T cell receptor beta chains sequenced from a single sample in a study of OX40 agonist ivuxolimab in advanced cancers. Clones were sequenced by immunoSEQ multiplex PCR, and TCRdb holds only the in-frame ones, with some missing. Of 60,000 to 90,000 clones in the sample, roughly 84% are singletons; the top ten hold 6.2%. The sequenced sample was CD4+ or CD8+ T cells sorted from blood, obtained in a trial of the OX40 agonist ivuxolimab. These receptors all come from an adult with an advanced solid tumor such as melanoma, head and neck, liver or kidney cancer.

The chain has TRBV27 and TRBJ2-5; 13 bases are a match to TRBD2. Per germline, CDR1 MNHEY and CDR2 SMNVEV (reference sequence). This CDR3 is built from 15 residues. V dropped 5 bases and J dropped 5; count of bases not matched to a gene: 5. CDR3 bases: TGTGCCAGCAGTACTAGCGGGGGGGCCTTGGAGACCCAGTACTTC. Translated, it gives CASSTSGGALETQYF.

This rearrangement joins TRBV29-1 to TRBJ2-1; D call uncertain. Germline V gives CDR1 SQVTM, CDR2 ANQGSEA. This CDR3 is built from 15 residues. The V and J ends lost 6 bases and 0 bases respectively, with 15 bases between them. The CDR3 nucleotides read TGCAGCGTCGCCATGGGCTTAAGCTCCTACAATGAGCAGTTCTTC. It translates to CSVAMGLSSYNEQFF.

The count of this clone is one. The chain employs TRBV28 and TRBJ1-6, with TRBD1 matching over 8 bases. J gave up 7 bases and V 6 bases, and 8 bases lay outside the gene matches. CDR3 length: 15 residues. Looked up from germline, CDR1 is MDHEN and CDR2 is SYDVKM. The CDR3 reads CASRPKTGENSPLHF. The CDR3 DNA reads TGTGCCAGCAGGCCCAAGACAGGGGAGAATTCACCCCTCCACTTT. Full variable domain (rest looked up from reference TRBV28 and TRBJ1-6): DVKVTQSSRYLVKRTGEKVFLECVQDMDHENMFWYRQDPGLGLRLIYFSYDVKMKEKGDIPEGYSVSREKKERFSLILESASTNQTSMYLCASRPKTGENSPLHFGNGTRLTVT.

The gene calls are TRBV7-3 and TRBJ2-7, with TRBD1 identical over 7 bases. The CDR3 is made up of 13 amino acids. J gave up 6 bases and V 3 bases, and 5 bases lay outside the gene matches. Germline CDR1 and CDR2: SGHTA and FQGTGA. In DNA form, the CDR3 reads TGTGCCAGCAGCTTTGATAGGGGGCGCGAGCAGTACTTC. Its translation: CASSFDRGREQYF. Filled out from reference TRBV7-3 and TRBJ2-7, the complete variable domain reads GAGVSQTPSNKVTEKGKYVELRCDPISGHTALYWYRQSLGQGPEFLIYFQGTGAADDSGLPNDRFFAVRPEGSVSTLKIQRTERGDSAVYLCASSFDRGREQYFGPGTRLTVT.

The chain combines TRBV9 with TRBJ1-2; the D gene is possibly TRBD1 (5 bases). The CDR3 has 14 residues. Trimming stripped 6 bases from V and 6 bases from J, with 18 bases between. Germline V gene lookup returns CDR1 SGDLS and CDR2 YYNGEE. CDR3 sequence reads: CASTMGLGRDGYTF. In DNA form, the CDR3 reads TGTGCCAGCACCATGGGATTGGGGCGCGATGGCTACACCTTC.

Comments on this clone: Other nucleotide sequences in the sample specify the same CDR3. The rearrangement uses TRBV20-1 and TRBJ2-5; D is uncertain. Deletions cut 3 bases from V and 5 bases from J, with 4 bases between. Germline V gives CDR1 DFQATT, CDR2 SNEGSKA (reference sequence). The length of the CDR3 is 10 residues. The CDR3 sequence: CSARSETQYF. DNA of the CDR3: TGCAGTGCTAGGTCTGAGACCCAGTACTTC.

DNA of the CDR3: TGTGCCAGCAGCTTGGAGCTCGGGGGGCCAACAGATACGCAGTATTTT. It yields the protein CASSLELGGPTDTQYF. The genes are TRBV5-5 and TRBJ2-3, with a weak D call TRBD2 (7 bases). The CDR3 covers 16 residues. The ends were cut back, 0 bases at V and 3 bases at J, with 14 bases in the middle. Germline assignment: CDR1 SGHKS and CDR2 YYEKEE (reference sequence).

The chain uses TRBV14 and TRBJ1-2; 8 positions match TRBD1. With V trimmed by 1 base and J by 5 bases, 6 bases remained unmatched. Germline lookup yields CDR1 SGHDN and CDR2 FVKESK. CDR3 length: 15 residues. CDR3 coding DNA: TGTGCCAGCAGCCAAGTAGGGACAGGAGAATATGGCTACACCTTC. It codes for CASSQVGTGEYGYTF. The full variable domain, with the rest looked up from reference TRBV14 and TRBJ1-2, is EAGVTQFPSHSVIEKGQTVTLRCDPISGHDNLYWYRRVMGKEIKFLLHFVKESKQDESGMPNNRFLAERTGGTYSTLKVQPAELEDSGVYFCASSQVGTGEYGYTFGSGTRLTVV.

The chain is built from TRBV15 and TRBJ1-5; a possible D gene is TRBD1 (5 bases). The V end was cut by 3 bases, the J end by 6 bases, with 9 bases between. The length of the CDR3 is 13 residues. Germline lookup yields CDR1 LNHNV and CDR2 YYDKDF (reference sequence). Written as DNA, the CDR3 is TGTGCCACCAGCAGGGGGGGAAGTCAGCCCCAGCATTTT. Its protein is CATSRGGSQPQHF.

V usage is TRBV7-9 and J usage is TRBJ1-1; D remains unclear. The CDR3 spans 15 residues. Germline CDR1 is SEHNR and CDR2 is FQNEAQ (reference sequence). V lost 5 bases and J lost 2, with 15 bases in between. Here the CDR3 DNA reads TGTGCCAGCAGCCGGTACGCGCAAGTTAACACTGAAGCTTTCTTT. Amino acid sequence: CASSRYAQVNTEAFF. Supplemented by reference TRBV7-9 and TRBJ1-1, the full variable domain reads DTGVSQNPRHKITKRGQNVTFRCDPISEHNRLYWYRQTLGQGPEFLTYFQNEAQLEKSRLLSDRFSAERPKGSFSTLEIQRTEQGDSAMYLCASSRYAQVNTEAFFGQGTRLTVV.

This clone was seen a few times. The chain uses TRBV2 and TRBJ1-4, with D hard to call. The CDR3 has 14 amino acids. V lost 8 bases and J lost 8, with 18 bases in between. Looked up from germline, CDR1 is SNHLY and CDR2 is FYNNEI. CDR3 protein: CASHRAPELEKLFF. The CDR3 DNA sequence: TGTGCCAGCCACCGGGCCCCGGAGTTAGAAAAACTGTTTTTT.

V and J are TRBV4-2 and TRBJ2-1, with 9 bases identical to TRBD1. Trimming cost V 0 bases and J 4 bases; bases outside gene matches: 1. CDR3 length: 15 amino acids. Germline V gene data show CDR1 as LGHNA and CDR2 as YNFKEQ. The CDR3 loop reads CASSQEQGAYNEQFF. Written as DNA, the CDR3 is TGTGCCAGCAGCCAAGAACAGGGGGCATACAATGAGCAGTTCTTC.

The V and J genes are TRBV19 and TRBJ2-1; D might be TRBD1 (5 bases). V was trimmed by 5 bases and J by 5 bases, leaving 13 bases between them. The CDR3 loop spans 14 amino acids. Per the germline V gene, CDR1 is LNHDA and CDR2 is SQIVND (reference sequence). CDR3 in amino acids: CASSWSGRDNEQFF. The CDR3 region has the DNA TGTGCCAGTAGTTGGTCAGGGCGAGACAATGAGCAGTTCTTC.

The V call is TRBV18, the J call TRBJ2-3; D not resolved. V shed 3 bases and J shed 6 bases, with 7 bases lying between them. The germline gives CDR1 KGHSH, CDR2 LQKENI. This CDR3 is 12 amino acids long. CDR3 residues: CASSPQQDTQYF. CDR3 coding DNA: TGTGCCAGCTCACCGCAACAGGATACGCAGTATTTT.

The gene calls are TRBV9 and TRBJ2-7; 7 bases map to TRBD1. The germline V gene encodes CDR1 SGDLS and CDR2 YYNGEE. The V segment lost 0 bases and the J segment 1 base; nucleotides outside the gene matches: 7. The CDR3 sequence is 16 residues long. CDR3: CASSVGLVGQSYEQYF. In DNA, the CDR3 is TGTGCCAGCAGCGTAGGCTTGGTGGGACAGTCCTACGAGCAGTACTTC.

The V and J genes are TRBV18 and TRBJ1-1; D not certain. CDR1 and CDR2 from the germline V gene are KGHSH and LQKENI. The CDR3 length is 13 residues. Deletions cut 2 bases from V and 0 bases from J, with 4 bases between. The DNA for the CDR3 is TGTGCCAGCTCACCAGCGGTGAACACTGAAGCTTTCTTT. The encoded protein is CASSPAVNTEAFF. Full variable domain (outside the CDR3, taken from reference TRBV18 and TRBJ1-1): NAGVMQNPRHLVRRRGQEARLRCSPMKGHSHVYWYRQLPEEGLKFMVYLQKENIIDESGMPKERFSAEFPKEGPSILRIQQVVRGDSAAYFCASSPAVNTEAFFGQGTRLTVV.

The rearrangement links TRBV6-1 to TRBJ2-1, with a weak D call TRBD2 (5 bases). Trimming stripped 6 bases from V and 2 bases from J, with 11 bases between. The CDR3 is 14 amino acids. Germline CDR1 and CDR2: MNHNS and SASEGT. This chain's CDR3 is CASRDLIPYNEQFF. Here the CDR3 DNA reads TGTGCCAGCAGGGACTTAATCCCCTACAATGAGCAGTTCTTC.

The V and J genes are TRBV6-6 and TRBJ2-3; 8 positions agree with TRBD2. The germline V gene encodes CDR1 MNHNY and CDR2 SVGAGI (reference sequence). This CDR3 is built from 16 residues. V shed 3 bases, J shed 2 bases, and the junction held 7 bases outside the gene matches. Here the CDR3 reads CASSYQVAGYTDTQYF. Written as DNA, the CDR3 is TGTGCCAGCAGTTATCAGGTAGCGGGATACACAGATACGCAGTATTTT.

The chain has TRBV19 and TRBJ1-5, with 7 bases matching TRBD1. CDR1 and CDR2 from the germline V gene are LNHDA and SQIVND (reference sequence). V shed 5 bases and J 2 bases; nucleotides not matched to a gene: 6. CDR3 length equals 15 residues. CDR3 DNA: TGTGCCAGTAGTGAGGGGGCAAGTGGCAATCAGCCCCAGCATTTT. Its protein is CASSEGASGNQPQHF.

As to this clone: The sample holds other DNA sequences that translate to the same CDR3. The gene calls are TRBV4-1 and TRBJ2-1, with 10 positions matching TRBD2. The germline gives CDR1 MGHRA, CDR2 YSYEKL. The junction had 6 bases not matched to a gene; V was cut back by 1 base and J by 3 bases. The CDR3 spans 17 residues. In nucleotides, the CDR3 is TGCGCCAGCAGCCAAGGCGGAGCGGGGGGGCGCTACAATGAGCAGTTCTTC. Its translation is CASSQGGAGGRYNEQFF.

The chain carries TRBV7-6 and TRBJ2-7; D is unresolved. Germline CDR1 reads SGHVS; CDR2 reads FNYEAQ. The CDR3 is 15 amino acids. V lost 0 bases, J lost 0 bases, and 9 bases lay in between. CDR3: CASSLAAMSSYEQYF. In DNA form, the CDR3 reads TGTGCCAGCAGCTTAGCGGCAATGAGCTCCTACGAGCAGTACTTC.

This clone came up many times. This CDR3 is CASSLSTGFSPLHF. Here the CDR3 DNA reads TGTGCCAGCAGCTTGAGCACAGGGTTTTCACCCCTCCACTTT. The chain employs TRBV7-9 and TRBJ1-6; the D gene is possibly TRBD1 (6 bases). The germline V gene has CDR1 SEHNR and CDR2 FQNEAQ (reference sequence). The CDR3 consists of 14 residues. Trimming took off 3 bases at V and 9 bases at J, with 12 bases between the two ends.